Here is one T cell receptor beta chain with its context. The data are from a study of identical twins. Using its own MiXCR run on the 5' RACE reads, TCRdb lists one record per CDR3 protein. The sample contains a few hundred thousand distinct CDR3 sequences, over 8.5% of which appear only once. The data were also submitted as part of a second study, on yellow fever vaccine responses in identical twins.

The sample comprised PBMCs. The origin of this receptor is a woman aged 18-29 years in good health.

The CDR3 nucleotides read TGCAGTGCTAGAGATAGTCGTGGCAGCCTCTACGAGCAGTACTTC. The encoded protein is CSARDSRGSLYEQYF. The chain has TRBV20-1 and TRBJ2-7; the D is unclear. The CDR3 sequence is 15 residues long. The germline V and J ends were trimmed by 0 bases and 3 bases, with 15 bases remaining between them. Germline CDR1 and CDR2: DFQATT and SNEGSKA (reference sequence).